This T cell receptor beta chain was profiled in a study of shared clonotypes between healthy human individuals. Study-wide results and limits: Sample collection involved blood only; tissue repertoires are likely different.

There are a few counts of this clone. The target antigen is unknown. Generated by immunoSEQ multiplex PCR, the TCRdb table keeps only in-frame clones and is missing some. The repertoire holds over a million clones, with around 78% as singletons. The V and J ends lost 1 base and 3 bases respectively, with 7 bases between them. Germline CDR1 is SGHTS and CDR2 is YDEGEE. The CDR3 extends over 13 amino acids. The chain joins TRBV5-8 to TRBJ1-2; D call uncertain. Sequenced input: memory CD4+ T cells from PBMCs. Subset indicated: CD45RA-negative fraction. This TCR was recovered from a man between 18 and 29 years old in good health. Some clones in this sample may be carry-over from other donors' samples. The CDR3 spells CASSLLGYYGYTF. CDR3 nucleotide sequence: TGTGCCAGCAGCTTGCTGGGGTACTATGGCTACACCTTC.